Following are 27 T cell receptor beta chains from one sample sequenced in a study of shared clonotypes between healthy human individuals. TCRdb keeps only in-frame clones here, not all; method: immunoSEQ multiplex PCR. The sample consists of 450,000 to 700,000 clones, just under 97% of them appearing once. In the naive CD8 group, cells lacked CD45RO and were positively selected for CCR7, so terminally differentiated effector memory CD45RA+ cells were left out. Sequencing was performed on naive CD8+ T cells sorted from blood. Receptor source: a woman aged 30 to 39 in good health.

This clone has a single count. Other nucleotide sequences from this sample produce the same CDR3. The chain carries TRBV27 and TRBJ1-1; D is ambiguous. This CDR3 spans 13 amino acids. Germline CDR1 is MNHEY and CDR2 is SMNVEV (reference sequence). Trimming left V 0 bases short and J 1 base short, with 3 bases between. Here the CDR3 DNA reads TGTGCCAGCAGTTTATCTCCGAACACTGAAGCTTTCTTT. It encodes CASSLSPNTEAFF.

The CDR3 sequence: CASSPRLAGGFEQFF. The CDR3 coding sequence is TGTGCCAGCAGTCCGCGTTTAGCGGGAGGGTTTGAGCAGTTCTTC. The chain has TRBV27 and TRBJ2-1; 11 nucleotides agree with TRBD2. Trimming cost V 5 bases and J 9 bases; bases outside gene matches: 9. The germline CDR1 and CDR2 sequences are MNHEY and SMNVEV (reference sequence). The CDR3 length is 15 residues.

V usage is TRBV27 and J usage is TRBJ1-6; D gene unclear. The CDR3 is 15 residues long. Germline CDR1 and CDR2: MNHEY and SMNVEV (reference sequence). Trimming took off 3 bases at V and 4 bases at J, with 10 bases between the two ends. The CDR3 nucleotides read TGTGCCAGCAGTTTTGACGGCCAGTATAATTCACCCCTCCACTTT. This codes for CASSFDGQYNSPLHF.

V and J are TRBV21-1 and TRBJ2-1; no DNA check was done on the table's D call, TRBD2. TRBV21-1 corresponds to a pseudogene. The CDR3 extends over 21 amino acids. DNA for the CDR3: TGTGCCAGCAGCAAAGCCGAAAGTAAACTAGCGGGACATAGCTCCTACAATGAGCAGTTCTTC. It yields the protein CASSKAESKLAGHSSYNEQFF.

The chain is built from TRBV7-2 and TRBJ1-1; maybe TRBD1 (6 bases). V lost 3 bases and J 1 base, leaving 9 bases between the germline ends. The CDR3 runs 14 residues. Germline V gene sequence: CDR1 SGHTA, CDR2 FQGNSA. The CDR3 is CASSFTGPNTEAFF. CDR3 DNA sequence: TGTGCCAGCAGCTTCACAGGGCCGAACACTGAAGCTTTCTTT. The entire variable domain, with the rest obtained from reference TRBV7-2 and TRBJ1-1, is as follows: GAGVSQSPSNKVTEKGKDVELRCDPISGHTALYWYRQSLGQGLEFLIYFQGNSAPDKSGLPSDRFSAERTGGSVSTLTIQRTQQEDSAVYLCASSFTGPNTEAFFGQGTRLTVV.

The chain couples TRBV28 to TRBJ2-7, with a weak D call TRBD1 (6 bases). CDR1 is MDHEN, CDR2 SYDVKM, per germline. This CDR3 contains 14 residues. The V gene lost 4 bases and the J gene lost 3 bases, with 13 bases spanning the gap. The CDR3 coding sequence is TGTGCCAGCAGTTCCGGGACAAAGCACTACGAGCAGTACTTC. This gives the protein CASSSGTKHYEQYF.

This clone appeared once. The chain carries TRBV28 and TRBJ2-7; TRBD2 might be the D (6 bases). The germline CDR1 and CDR2 sequences are MDHEN and SYDVKM. V lost 4 bases, J lost 1 base, and 20 bases lay in between. The CDR3 loop spans 17 amino acids. CDR3: CASSSHREGGTSYEQYF. The CDR3 bases are TGTGCCAGCAGTTCTCATCGGGAAGGAGGGACGTCCTACGAGCAGTACTTC.

This chain connects TRBV4-1 to TRBJ2-7; D not resolved. Germline CDR1 reads MGHRA; CDR2 reads YSYEKL. Trimming left V 0 bases short and J 2 bases short, with 11 bases between. The CDR3 length is 15 residues. The CDR3 DNA is TGCGCCAGCAGCCAAGATTTGGCTAGACCCTACGAGCAGTACTTC. This sequence encodes CASSQDLARPYEQYF.

The chain employs TRBV18 and TRBJ2-5; 14 nucleotides line up with TRBD2. V lost 1 base and J lost 5; bases outside the gene matches: 3. CDR3 length: 16 amino acids. The V gene's germline CDR1 is KGHSH and CDR2 LQKENI. CDR3 sequence reads: CASSPRGLAGVETQYF. The CDR3 bases are TGTGCCAGCTCACCACGGGGACTAGCGGGAGTTGAGACCCAGTACTTC.

This rearrangement joins TRBV5-1 to TRBJ2-3; D is uncertain. Germline V gene sequence: CDR1 SGHRS, CDR2 YFSETQ. This CDR3 contains 13 residues. V lost 0 bases and J lost 7, with 9 bases in between. The CDR3 nucleotides are TGCGCCAGCAGCTTGGAAACACAATATACGCAGTATTTT. Protein: CASSLETQYTQYF.

J is TRBJ2-1 and V is TRBV13, with D possibly being TRBD2 (6 bases). The V and J ends lost 2 bases and 6 bases respectively, with 23 bases between them. Germline values: CDR1 PRHDT, CDR2 FYEKMQ (reference sequence). This CDR3 comprises 18 residues. CDR3 sequence: CASSLIFEPGETSNEQFF. Written as DNA, the CDR3 is TGTGCCAGCAGCTTAATCTTTGAGCCGGGAGAAACCTCCAATGAGCAGTTCTTC.

This clone came up once. The rearrangement uses TRBV27 and TRBJ2-6; D not resolved. The germline V gene has CDR1 MNHEY and CDR2 SMNVEV (reference sequence). The CDR3 has 16 residues. Trimming shortened V by 1 base and J by 2 bases, and 9 bases separated the two germline ends. The CDR3 protein is CASSLFGTPGANVLTF. DNA of the CDR3: TGTGCCAGCAGTTTATTCGGAACACCTGGGGCCAACGTCCTGACTTTC. Drawing the rest from reference TRBV27 and TRBJ2-6, the complete variable domain is EAQVTQNPRYLITVTGKKLTVTCSQNMNHEYMSWYRQDPGLGLRQIYYSMNVEVTDKGDVPEGYKVSRKEKRNFPLILESPSPNQTSLYFCASSLFGTPGANVLTFGAGSRLTVL.

J is TRBJ2-3 and V is TRBV6-5; the match to TRBD2 covers 8 bases. CDR3 length: 15 amino acids. Germline V lookup: CDR1 MNHEY, CDR2 SVGAGI. V shed 5 bases, J shed 0 bases, and the junction held 4 bases outside the gene matches. The CDR3 DNA is TGTGCCAGCAGTATACTAGCGGAAAGCACAGATACGCAGTATTTT. The encoded protein is CASSILAESTDTQYF.

This clone showed up just once. This sequence joins TRBV9 and TRBJ2-1; 7 positions agree with TRBD1. The germline CDR1 and CDR2 sequences are SGDLS and YYNGEE. J gave up 5 bases and V 3 bases, and 8 bases lay outside the gene matches. The CDR3 runs 15 residues. CDR3 nucleotide sequence: TGTGCCAGCAGCGGGGACAGCCAGTGGAACAATGAGCAGTTCTTC. Amino acid sequence: CASSGDSQWNNEQFF.

The CDR3: CASSNRDDEQYF. The CDR3 DNA follows: TGCGCCAGCAGCAATCGGGACGACGAGCAGTACTTC. The chain combines TRBV5-1 with TRBJ2-7; the D gene could be TRBD1 or TRBD2 (5 bases each). CDR1 is SGHRS, CDR2 YFSETQ, per germline. The CDR3 is made up of 12 amino acids. The germline V and J ends were trimmed by 4 bases and 5 bases, with 10 bases remaining between them.

This chain uses TRBV5-4 with TRBJ2-3; a possible D gene is TRBD2 (6 bases). V shed 3 bases and J shed 14 bases, with 19 bases lying between them. Germline CDR1 SGHNT, CDR2 YYREEE (reference sequence). The CDR3 extends over 13 amino acids. As DNA, the CDR3 is TGTGCCAGCAGCTCCACCTCTTCGGGAGATTCGTATTTT. Its protein product is CASSSTSSGDSYF.

The chain has TRBV27 and TRBJ1-6; TRBD1 might be the D (6 bases). Per germline, CDR1 MNHEY and CDR2 SMNVEV (reference sequence). This CDR3 comprises 14 residues. V dropped 7 bases and J dropped 0 bases, with 7 bases sitting between them. The CDR3: CASKGVSYNSPLHF. The CDR3 DNA sequence: TGTGCCAGCAAGGGGGTCTCCTATAATTCACCCCTCCACTTT.

The chain links TRBV6-6 to TRBJ1-1, with a tentative D call TRBD1 (6 bases). V was shortened by 6 bases and J by 7 bases, with 21 bases between the two germline ends. The CDR3 length is 15 residues. Germline CDR1 is MNHNY and CDR2 is SVGAGI (reference sequence). Here the CDR3 DNA reads TGTGCCAGCAGAGCACATACAGGGACGGGGAATGAAGCTTTCTTT. Translation: CASRAHTGTGNEAFF.

This clone was picked up one time. CDR3 protein: CASSPENLYYEQYF. CDR3 DNA sequence: TGTGCCAGCAGTCCCGAAAACCTCTACTACGAGCAGTACTTC. The rearrangement joins TRBV2 to TRBJ2-7; D remains ambiguous. Germline V gene sequence: CDR1 SNHLY, CDR2 FYNNEI. The CDR3 spans 14 residues. The V and J ends lost 5 bases and 3 bases respectively, with 14 bases between them.

The J gene is TRBJ2-1, the V gene TRBV7-9; 9 positions match TRBD1. V gave up 5 bases and J gave up 0 bases; unmatched junction bases: 5. This CDR3 has 16 amino acids. The germline V gene encodes CDR1 SEHNR and CDR2 FQNEAQ (reference sequence). The CDR3 sequence is CASSTWDRVSYNEQFF. CDR3 DNA: TGTGCCAGCAGCACCTGGGACAGGGTCTCCTACAATGAGCAGTTCTTC.

This clone was seen just once. This sequence joins TRBV5-1 and TRBJ2-7, with TRBD2 matching over 7 bases. The CDR3 is 14 residues long. CDR1 SGHRS and CDR2 YFSETQ come from the germline V gene. V shed 1 base, J shed 3 bases, and the junction held 4 bases outside the gene matches. The CDR3 coding sequence is TGCGCCAGCAGCTTGCCAGCGGGAAGCTACGAGCAGTACTTC. Encoded protein: CASSLPAGSYEQYF.

Only one count was recorded for this clone. The chain recombines TRBV28 with TRBJ2-3, with D possibly matching TRBD2 (6 bases). The germline V and J ends were trimmed by 4 bases and 0 bases, with 17 bases remaining between them. In germline, CDR1 is MDHEN, CDR2 SYDVKM. The CDR3 has 17 residues. The CDR3 spells CASSSRNVSGSTDTQYF. CDR3 sequence (DNA): TGTGCCAGCAGTTCCCGCAATGTCAGCGGGAGCACAGATACGCAGTATTTT.

The rearrangement links TRBV27 to TRBJ2-1; possibly TRBD1 or TRBD2 for D (5 bases each). Trimming removed 5 bases from V and 6 bases from J, with 11 bases in between. The CDR3 runs 13 residues. Germline V gene sequence: CDR1 MNHEY, CDR2 SMNVEV (reference sequence). CDR3: CASSPGTANEQFF. The CDR3 nucleotides read TGTGCCAGCAGTCCCGGGACCGCCAATGAGCAGTTCTTC.

As for this clone: Other nucleotide sequences in the sample specify the same CDR3. The CDR3 DNA reads as TGTGCCAGCAGCGTAGGTGCTAGCGGGACCTACGAGCAGTACTTC. Protein sequence: CASSVGASGTYEQYF. V and J are TRBV9 and TRBJ2-7; 9 nucleotides match TRBD2. The junction had 3 bases not matched to a gene; V was cut back by 0 bases and J by 2 bases. The length of the CDR3 is 15 residues. Germline V gives CDR1 SGDLS, CDR2 YYNGEE.

This clone was recorded once. The chain links TRBV5-4 to TRBJ1-6; D not certain. Between the trimmed V and J ends, which lost 4 bases and 7 bases, there was a span of 12 bases. Germline-derived CDR1 and CDR2 are SGHNT and YYREEE (reference sequence). This CDR3 is built from 14 residues. CDR3 sequence: CASSPDLTNSPLHF. CDR3 DNA sequence: TGTGCCAGCAGCCCGGACCTGACGAATTCACCCCTCCACTTT.

J is TRBJ2-4 and V is TRBV28; D perhaps matches TRBD1 (6 bases). Between the trimmed V and J ends, which lost 5 bases and 4 bases, there was a span of 18 bases. Per germline, CDR1 MDHEN and CDR2 SYDVKM. The CDR3 covers 16 residues. CDR3 protein: CASSPFYRTEKNIQYF. Written as DNA, the CDR3 is TGTGCCAGCAGTCCCTTCTACCGGACAGAAAAAAACATTCAGTACTTC.

The rearrangement uses TRBV27 and TRBJ2-3; D tentatively reads TRBD1 or TRBD2 (5 bases each). From germline, CDR1 is MNHEY and CDR2 SMNVEV (reference sequence). The CDR3 is 14 residues long. The V end lost 6 bases, the J end lost 6 bases, and 16 bases lay between the germline ends. The CDR3 region is CASRFTGSGDTQYF. The CDR3 DNA is TGTGCCAGCAGGTTTACGGGGTCAGGGGATACGCAGTATTTT.